This T cell receptor beta chain was sequenced for a study of vaccination effects on CD4 cells after COVID-19. Prior to sequencing, the ViraFEST assay stimulated PBMC with viral peptide pools, which expanded the antigen-specific CD4+ T cells. When nine to ten days of culture had elapsed, CD4+ T cells were isolated. The healthy vaccine recipients, who had no prior SARS-CoV-2 infection, showed negative nucleocapsid antibodies. On days 3 and 7, fresh IL-2 medium replaced half the medium. With respect to this clone: Its target is not known.

This CDR3 is 14 amino acids long. The germline CDR1 and CDR2 sequences are MNHEY and SVGAGI. Trimming took off 6 bases at V and 6 bases at J, with 16 bases between the two ends. Sequencing used immunoSEQ multiplex PCR; TCRdb keeps in-frame clones, though not all of them. The data contain some 19,000 clones, over 65% of them singletons. The chain joins TRBV6-5 to TRBJ2-3; the D is unclear. The sequence was obtained from a human donor who received a COVID-19 vaccine. The source material was CD4+ T cells from PBMCs cultured with HCoV-NL63 spike peptides, sampled before COVID-19 vaccination. CDR3: CASRGSQTWDTQYF. In DNA, the CDR3 is TGTGCCAGCAGAGGGTCCCAGACATGGGATACGCAGTATTTT.